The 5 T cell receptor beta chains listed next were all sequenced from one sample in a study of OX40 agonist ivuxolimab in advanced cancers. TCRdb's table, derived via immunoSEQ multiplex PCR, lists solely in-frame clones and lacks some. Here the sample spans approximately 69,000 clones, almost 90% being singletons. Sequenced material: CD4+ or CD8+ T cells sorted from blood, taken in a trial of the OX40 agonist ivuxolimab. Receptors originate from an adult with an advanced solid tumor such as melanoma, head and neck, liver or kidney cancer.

DNA of the CDR3: TGTGCCAGCTCACCACAGGGGGAAGCTAACTATGGCTACACCTTC. This encodes CASSPQGEANYGYTF. This rearrangement joins TRBV18 to TRBJ1-2, with a possible D match to TRBD1 (6 bases). Germline CDR1 is KGHSH and CDR2 is LQKENI. The CDR3 covers 15 residues. V lost 1 base and J lost 0, with 9 bases in between.

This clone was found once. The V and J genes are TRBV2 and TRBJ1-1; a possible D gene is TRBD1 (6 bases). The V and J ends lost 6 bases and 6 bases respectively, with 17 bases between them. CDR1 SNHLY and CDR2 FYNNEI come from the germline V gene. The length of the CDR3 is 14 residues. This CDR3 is CASRTGQTRAEAFF. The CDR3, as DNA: TGTGCCAGCAGGACGGGACAAACCAGGGCTGAAGCTTTCTTT. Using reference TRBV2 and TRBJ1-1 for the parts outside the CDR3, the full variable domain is EPEVTQTPSHQVTQMGQEVILRCVPISNHLYFYWYRQILGQKVEFLVSFYNNEISEKSEIFDDQFSVERPDGSNFTLKIRSTKLEDSAMYFCASRTGQTRAEAFFGQGTRLTVV.

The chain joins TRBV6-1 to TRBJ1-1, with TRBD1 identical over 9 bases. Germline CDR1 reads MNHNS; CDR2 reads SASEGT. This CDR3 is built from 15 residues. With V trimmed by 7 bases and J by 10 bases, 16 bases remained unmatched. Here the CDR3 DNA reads TGTGCCAGCACTCAATTATTTGGGGACAGGGCGGCAGCTTTCTTT. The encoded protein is CASTQLFGDRAAAFF.

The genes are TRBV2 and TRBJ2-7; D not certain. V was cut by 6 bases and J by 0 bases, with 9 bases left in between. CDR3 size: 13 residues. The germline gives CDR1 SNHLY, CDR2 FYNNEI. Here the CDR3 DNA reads TGTGCCAGCAGGGACGGTACCTCCTACGAGCAGTACTTC. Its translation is CASRDGTSYEQYF. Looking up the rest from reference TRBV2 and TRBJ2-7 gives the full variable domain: EPEVTQTPSHQVTQMGQEVILRCVPISNHLYFYWYRQILGQKVEFLVSFYNNEISEKSEIFDDQFSVERPDGSNFTLKIRSTKLEDSAMYFCASRDGTSYEQYFGPGTRLTVT.

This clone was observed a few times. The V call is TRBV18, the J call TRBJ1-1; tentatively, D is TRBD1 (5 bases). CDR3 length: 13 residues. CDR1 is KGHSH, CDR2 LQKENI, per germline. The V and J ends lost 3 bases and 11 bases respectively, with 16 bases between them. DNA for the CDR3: TGTGCCAGCTCACCGGGGGAGCAGGGTATGGCTTTCTTT. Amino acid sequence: CASSPGEQGMAFF.